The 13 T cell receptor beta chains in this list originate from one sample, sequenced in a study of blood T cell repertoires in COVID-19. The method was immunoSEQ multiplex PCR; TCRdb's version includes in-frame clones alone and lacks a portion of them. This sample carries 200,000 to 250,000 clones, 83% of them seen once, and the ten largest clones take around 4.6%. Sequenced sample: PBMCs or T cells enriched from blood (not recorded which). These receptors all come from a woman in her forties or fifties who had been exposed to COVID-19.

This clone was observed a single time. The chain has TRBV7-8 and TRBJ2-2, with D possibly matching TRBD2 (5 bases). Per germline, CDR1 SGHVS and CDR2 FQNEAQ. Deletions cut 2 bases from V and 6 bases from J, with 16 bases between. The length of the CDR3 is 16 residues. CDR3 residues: CASSLKFDYEAGELFF. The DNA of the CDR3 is TGTGCCAGCAGCTTAAAATTCGACTACGAGGCCGGGGAGCTGTTTTTT.

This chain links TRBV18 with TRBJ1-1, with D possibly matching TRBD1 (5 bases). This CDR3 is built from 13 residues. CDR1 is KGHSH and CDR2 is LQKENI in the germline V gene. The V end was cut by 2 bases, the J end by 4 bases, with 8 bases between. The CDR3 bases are TGTGCCAGCTCACCAACGGGGGTCACTGAAGCTTTCTTT. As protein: CASSPTGVTEAFF.

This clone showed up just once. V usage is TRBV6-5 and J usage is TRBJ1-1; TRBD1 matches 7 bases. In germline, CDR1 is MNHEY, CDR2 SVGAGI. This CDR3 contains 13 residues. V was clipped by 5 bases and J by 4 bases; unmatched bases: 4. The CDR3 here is CASSTGESTEAFF. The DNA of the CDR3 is TGTGCCAGCAGTACAGGGGAGAGCACTGAAGCTTTCTTT.

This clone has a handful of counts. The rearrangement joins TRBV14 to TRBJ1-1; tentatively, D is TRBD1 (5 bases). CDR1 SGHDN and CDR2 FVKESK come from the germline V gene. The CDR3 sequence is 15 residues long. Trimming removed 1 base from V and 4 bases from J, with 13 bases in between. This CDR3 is CASSQVDWGGTEAFF. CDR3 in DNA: TGTGCCAGCAGCCAAGTTGACTGGGGCGGCACTGAAGCTTTCTTT.

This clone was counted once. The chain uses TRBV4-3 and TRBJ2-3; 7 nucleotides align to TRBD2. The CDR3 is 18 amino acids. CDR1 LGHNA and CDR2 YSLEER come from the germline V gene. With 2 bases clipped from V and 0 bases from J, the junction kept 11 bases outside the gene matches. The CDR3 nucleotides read TGCGCCAGCAGCCAATCGGCCCACGGGGGGTCCAGCACAGATACGCAGTATTTT. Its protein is CASSQSAHGGSSTDTQYF.

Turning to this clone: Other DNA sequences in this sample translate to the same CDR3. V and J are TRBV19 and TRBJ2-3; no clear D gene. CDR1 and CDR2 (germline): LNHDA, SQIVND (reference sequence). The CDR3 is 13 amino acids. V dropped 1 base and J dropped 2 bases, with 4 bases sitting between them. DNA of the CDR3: TGTGCCAGTAGTATAGGGCTCACAGATACGCAGTATTTT. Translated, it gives CASSIGLTDTQYF. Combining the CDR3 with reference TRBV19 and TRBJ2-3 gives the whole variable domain DGGITQSPKYLFRKEGQNVTLSCEQNLNHDAMYWYRQDPGQGLRLIYYSQIVNDFQKGDIAEGYSVSREKKESFPLTVTSAQKNPTAFYLCASSIGLTDTQYFGPGTRLTVL.

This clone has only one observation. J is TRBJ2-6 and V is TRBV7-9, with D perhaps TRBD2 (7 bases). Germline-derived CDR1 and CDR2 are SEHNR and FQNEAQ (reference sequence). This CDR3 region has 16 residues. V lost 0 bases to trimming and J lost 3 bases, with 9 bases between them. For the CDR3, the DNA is TGTGCCAGCAGCTTAGCGGGAGGGGGTGGGGCCAACGTCCTGACTTTC. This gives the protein CASSLAGGGGANVLTF.

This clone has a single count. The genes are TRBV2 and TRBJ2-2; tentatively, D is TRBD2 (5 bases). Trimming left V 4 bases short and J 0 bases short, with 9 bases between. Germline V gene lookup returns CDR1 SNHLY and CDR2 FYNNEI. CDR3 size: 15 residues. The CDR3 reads CASSAGNANTGELFF. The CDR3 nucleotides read TGTGCCAGCAGTGCGGGGAACGCGAACACCGGGGAGCTGTTTTTT. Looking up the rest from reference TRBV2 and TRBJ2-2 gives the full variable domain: EPEVTQTPSHQVTQMGQEVILRCVPISNHLYFYWYRQILGQKVEFLVSFYNNEISEKSEIFDDQFSVERPDGSNFTLKIRSTKLEDSAMYFCASSAGNANTGELFFGEGSRLTVL.

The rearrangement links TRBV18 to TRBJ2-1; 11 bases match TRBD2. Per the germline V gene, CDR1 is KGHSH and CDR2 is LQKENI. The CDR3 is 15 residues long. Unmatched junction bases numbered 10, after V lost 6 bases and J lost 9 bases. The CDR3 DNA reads TGTGCCAGCTCCGCGGCTAGCGGGGGGATTAGTGAGCAGTTCTTC. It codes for CASSAASGGISEQFF.

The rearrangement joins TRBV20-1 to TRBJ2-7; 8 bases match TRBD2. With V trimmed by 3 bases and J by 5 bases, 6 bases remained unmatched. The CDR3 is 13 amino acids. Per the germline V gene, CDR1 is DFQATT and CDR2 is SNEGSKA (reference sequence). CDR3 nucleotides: TGCAGTGCTAGTAGCGGGACTCGGGACGAGCAGTACTTC. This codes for CSASSGTRDEQYF.

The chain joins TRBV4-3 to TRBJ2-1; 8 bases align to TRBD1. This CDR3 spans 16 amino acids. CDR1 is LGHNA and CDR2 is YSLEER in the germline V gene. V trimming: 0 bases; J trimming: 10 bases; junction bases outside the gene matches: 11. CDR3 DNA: TGCGCCAGCAGCCAAGATTCGACAGGGGCCCTTGGGGAGCAGTTCTTC. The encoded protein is CASSQDSTGALGEQFF.

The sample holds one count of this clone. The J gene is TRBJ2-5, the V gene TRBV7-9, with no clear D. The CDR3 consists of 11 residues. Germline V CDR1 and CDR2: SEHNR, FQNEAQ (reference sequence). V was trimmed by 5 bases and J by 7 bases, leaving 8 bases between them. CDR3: CASSITGTQYF. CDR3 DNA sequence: TGTGCCAGCAGCATAACGGGGACCCAGTACTTC.

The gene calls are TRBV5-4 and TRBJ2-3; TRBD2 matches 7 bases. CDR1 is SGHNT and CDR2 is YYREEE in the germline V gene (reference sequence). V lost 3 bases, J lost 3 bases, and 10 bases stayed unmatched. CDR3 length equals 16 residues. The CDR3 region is CASSWGGESGTDTQYF. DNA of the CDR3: TGTGCCAGCAGCTGGGGGGGGGAGAGTGGGACAGATACGCAGTATTTT.